This TCR beta chain derives from a study of T cells in Graves' hyperthyroidism and ophthalmopathy. The trim removed 5 bases at V and 6 bases at J, leaving 5 bases unmatched. The CDR3 loop spans 12 amino acids. Germline assignment: CDR1 SQVTM and CDR2 ANQGSEA. Uncontrolled infections, other autoimmune diseases, pregnancy or lactation led to exclusion of patients. This clonotype was counted at least ten times. Its antigen is unknown. Study-wide results and limits: From stable hyperthyroidism, ophthalmopathy was separated by a 13 V-J model.

Using RNA transcripts as the source, TCR beta CDR3 regions were amplified. An initial round of RT-PCR targeting the TCR CDR3 relied on the HTBI primer set. TCRdb analysed the multiplex PCR reads with MiXCR anew, one entry per CDR3 protein. The sample carries over 650,000 distinct CDR3 sequences, about 45% recorded once. This chain links TRBV29-1 with TRBJ1-2; 8 bases match TRBD1. Sequencing was carried out using peripheral blood or thyroid tissue (not recorded which). The sequence derives from an adult man with Graves' disease, either hyperthyroidism or ophthalmopathy (not recorded which). This CDR3 is CSVTQGAHGYTF. CDR3 DNA sequence: TGCAGCGTTACTCAGGGGGCTCATGGCTACACCTTC.